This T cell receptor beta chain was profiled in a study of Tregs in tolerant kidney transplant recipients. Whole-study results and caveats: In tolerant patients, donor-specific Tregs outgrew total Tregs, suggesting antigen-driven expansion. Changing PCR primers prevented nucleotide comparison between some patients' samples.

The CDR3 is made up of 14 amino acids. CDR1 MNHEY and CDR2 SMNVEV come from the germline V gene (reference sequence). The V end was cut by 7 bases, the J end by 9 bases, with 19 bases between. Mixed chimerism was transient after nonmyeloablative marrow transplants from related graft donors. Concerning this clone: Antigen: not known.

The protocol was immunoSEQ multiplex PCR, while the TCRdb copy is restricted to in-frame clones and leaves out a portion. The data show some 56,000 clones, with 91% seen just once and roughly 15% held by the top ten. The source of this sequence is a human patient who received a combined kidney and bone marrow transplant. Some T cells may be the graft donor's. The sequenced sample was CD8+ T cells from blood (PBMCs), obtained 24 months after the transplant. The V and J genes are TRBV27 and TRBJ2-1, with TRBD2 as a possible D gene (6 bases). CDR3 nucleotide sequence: TGTGCCAGCACCTTAGGGGCGGGGATGGGTGAGCAGTTCTTC. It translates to CASTLGAGMGEQFF.